What follows are 10 T cell receptor beta chains derived from one specimen sequenced in a study of blood T cell repertoires in COVID-19 (dated by TCRdb to the early 2020s). Libraries were constructed by the immunoSEQ multiplex PCR assay. TCRdb limited this immuneACCESS table to in-frame rearrangements with V and J called. A share of clones is missing; checked studies link under half to unresolved V genes, and the rest is unexplained. In all, the sample holds 250,000 to 300,000 clones, and approximately 90% of those were seen once. About 1.2% of the sample comes from the top ten. What was sequenced was PBMCs or T cells enriched from blood (not recorded which). The receptors were gathered from a human donor in a cohort exposed to, infected with or recovered from COVID-19 (not recorded which). The donor label of this sample is uncertain.

The chain links TRBV4-1 to TRBJ2-2; D gene unclear. Germline CDR1 MGHRA, CDR2 YSYEKL. CDR3 length: 13 residues. The V gene lost 4 bases and the J gene lost 6 bases, with 9 bases spanning the gap. For the CDR3, the DNA is TGCGCCAGCAGCCGTCCCCGAGCCGGGGAGCTGTTTTTT. Translation: CASSRPRAGELFF.

The rearrangement joins TRBV24-1 to TRBJ1-5; 10 positions agree with TRBD1. Germline V gene data show CDR1 as KGHDR and CDR2 as SFDVKD. There are 16 residues in the CDR3. The V gene end was trimmed by 4 bases and the J gene end by 4 bases; junction bases not matched to a gene: 6. The CDR3 DNA follows: TGTGCCACCAGTGACCCCCAGGGACAGGGGAATCAGCCCCAGCATTTT. Amino acids: CATSDPQGQGNQPQHF.

This clone has just one count. The chain employs TRBV27 and TRBJ2-7; 9 bases agree with TRBD1. The V gene end was trimmed by 8 bases and the J gene end by 5 bases; junction bases not matched to a gene: 4. The germline V gene has CDR1 MNHEY and CDR2 SMNVEV (reference sequence). There are 12 residues in the CDR3. The CDR3, as DNA: TGTGCCAGCGGGACAGGGCACCACGAGCAGTACTTC. As protein: CASGTGHHEQYF.

This chain joins TRBV3-1 (or the pseudogene TRBV3-2) and TRBJ2-7; D might be TRBD2 (6 bases). There are 15 residues in the CDR3. V lost 1 base to trimming and J lost 2 bases, with 12 bases between them. Germline lookup yields CDR1 LGHDT and CDR2 YNNKEL (reference sequence). This CDR3 is CASSQGPGVTYEQYF. CDR3 sequence (DNA): TGTGCCAGCAGCCAAGGGCCGGGGGTAACCTACGAGCAGTACTTC.

The rearrangement links TRBV19 to TRBJ2-3, with 7 bases matching TRBD2. The CDR3 consists of 14 residues. V gave up 11 bases and J gave up 1 base; unmatched junction bases: 9. CDR1 and CDR2 from the germline V gene are LNHDA and SQIVND (reference sequence). CDR3 sequence reads: CAHPAGCGTDTQYF. The CDR3 DNA reads TGTGCCCATCCAGCGGGGTGTGGCACAGATACGCAGTATTTT.

The CDR3 nucleotides are TGTGCCAGCAGCTTACCGACAGGAGCCAACACCGGGGAGCTGTTTTTT. It encodes CASSLPTGANTGELFF. The V gene is TRBV7-9, the J gene TRBJ2-2; maybe TRBD1 (6 bases). Germline CDR1 and CDR2: SEHNR and FQNEAQ (reference sequence). V was cut by 2 bases and J by 2 bases, with 12 bases left in between. The CDR3 covers 16 residues.

This chain joins TRBV7-2 and TRBJ1-1; 7 bases match TRBD1. CDR1 and CDR2 from the germline V gene are SGHTA and FQGNSA. This CDR3 region has 11 residues. The J segment lost 10 bases and the V segment lost 6 bases, leaving 5 bases of the junction unmatched. The CDR3 region has the DNA TGTGCCAGCAGTTTGACAGGGATAGCTTTCTTT. It translates to CASSLTGIAFF.

The chain couples TRBV19 to TRBJ2-1, with TRBD1 identical over 9 bases. The germline gives CDR1 LNHDA, CDR2 SQIVND (reference sequence). The V gene end was trimmed by 4 bases and the J gene end by 7 bases; junction bases not matched to a gene: 8. The CDR3 extends over 15 amino acids. The CDR3 DNA reads as TGTGCCAGTAGTACGGACAGGGGCGTCAAGAATGAGCAGTTCTTC. Protein: CASSTDRGVKNEQFF.

CDR3 nucleotides: TGTGCCAGCAGTTTAGGGGGCGGCACCGGGGAGCTGTTTTTT. Protein sequence: CASSLGGGTGELFF. The V gene is TRBV27, the J gene TRBJ2-2; maybe TRBD1 (6 bases). V was cut by 2 bases and J by 4 bases, with 8 bases left in between. The CDR3 spans 14 residues. Germline-derived CDR1 and CDR2 are MNHEY and SMNVEV (reference sequence).

This rearrangement joins TRBV28 to TRBJ1-4, with a weak D call TRBD1 (6 bases). Trimming removed 8 bases at V and 1 base at J, with 17 bases between. Germline lookup yields CDR1 MDHEN and CDR2 SYDVKM. There are 16 residues in the CDR3. The CDR3: CASCTGGAGTNEKLFF. DNA for the CDR3: TGTGCCAGCTGTACGGGGGGCGCAGGAACTAATGAAAAACTGTTTTTT. The variable domain in full, completed from reference TRBV28 and TRBJ1-4, reads DVKVTQSSRYLVKRTGEKVFLECVQDMDHENMFWYRQDPGLGLRLIYFSYDVKMKEKGDIPEGYSVSREKKERFSLILESASTNQTSMYLCASCTGGAGTNEKLFFGSGTQLSVL.